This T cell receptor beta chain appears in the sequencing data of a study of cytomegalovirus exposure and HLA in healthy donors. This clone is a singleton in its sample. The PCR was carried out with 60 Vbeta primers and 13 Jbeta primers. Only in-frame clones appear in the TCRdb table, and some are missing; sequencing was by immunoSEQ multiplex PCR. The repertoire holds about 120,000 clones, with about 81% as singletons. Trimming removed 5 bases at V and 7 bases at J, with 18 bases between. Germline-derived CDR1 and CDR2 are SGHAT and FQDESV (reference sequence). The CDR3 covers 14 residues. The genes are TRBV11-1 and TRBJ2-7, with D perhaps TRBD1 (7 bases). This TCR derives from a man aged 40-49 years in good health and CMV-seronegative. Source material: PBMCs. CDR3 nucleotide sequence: TGTGCCAGCAGCACAGGGGTAGTAGGAGGGGAGCAGTACTTC. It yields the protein CASSTGVVGGEQYF.